The sequence of this T cell receptor (beta chain) was determined in a study of cytomegalovirus exposure and HLA in healthy donors. At the level of the study: The Caucasian-associated ancestry cluster held roughly 81% of roughly 370 genotyped donors. General study results and limits: CMV serostatus was the sole immune exposure information available.

Points on this clone: The antigen remains undetermined.

The PCR used 60 Vbeta and 13 Jbeta primers. TCRdb keeps only in-frame clones here, not all; method: immunoSEQ multiplex PCR. The sample holds around 57,000 clones. V dropped 3 bases and J dropped 12; count of bases not matched to a gene: 14. This CDR3 is 16 amino acids long. The germline gives CDR1 KGHSH, CDR2 LQKENI. The chain combines TRBV18 with TRBJ1-4, with TRBD1 matching 9 bases. The clonotype originates from a woman aged 50 to 65 in good health and CMV-seropositive. The material sequenced was PBMCs. The CDR3: CASSPEGQGWGRELFF. The CDR3 DNA sequence: TGTGCCAGCTCACCGGAGGGACAGGGATGGGGCAGGGAACTGTTTTTT.